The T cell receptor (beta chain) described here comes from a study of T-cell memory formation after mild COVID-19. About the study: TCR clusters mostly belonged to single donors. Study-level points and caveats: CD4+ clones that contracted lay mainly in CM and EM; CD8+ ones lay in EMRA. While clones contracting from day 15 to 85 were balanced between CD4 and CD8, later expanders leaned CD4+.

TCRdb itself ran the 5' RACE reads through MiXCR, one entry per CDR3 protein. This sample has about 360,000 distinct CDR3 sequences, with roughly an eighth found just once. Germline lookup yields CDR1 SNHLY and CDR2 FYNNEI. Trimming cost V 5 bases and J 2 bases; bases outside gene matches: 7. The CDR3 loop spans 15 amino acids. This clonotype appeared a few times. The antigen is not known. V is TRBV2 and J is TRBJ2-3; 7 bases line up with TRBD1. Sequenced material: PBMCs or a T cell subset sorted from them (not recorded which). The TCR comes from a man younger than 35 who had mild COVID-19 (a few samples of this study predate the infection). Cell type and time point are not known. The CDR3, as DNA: TGTGCCAGCAGTTACAGGGGATTTGTCACAGATACGCAGTATTTT. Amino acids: CASSYRGFVTDTQYF.